This record looks at one T cell receptor beta chain sequence and its context. What it binds is unknown. The sample is drawn from a study of cytomegalovirus exposure and HLA in healthy donors. Study as a whole: Within the Caucasian-associated ancestry cluster were around 81% of the 300 to 450 genotyped donors. Study findings and constraints: Some V segments, including TRBV6-2 and TRBV6-3, were excluded as indistinguishable.

Trimming took 6 bases from V and 3 from J; bases not matched to a gene: 3. There are 13 residues in the CDR3. Germline CDR1 is SGHTA and CDR2 is FQGNSA. The PCR employed 60 Vbeta primers together with 13 Jbeta primers. The repertoire was sequenced with immunoSEQ multiplex PCR; TCRdb's copy has only in-frame clones and lacks some. This table lists 150,000 to 200,000 clones. Sequences were obtained from PBMCs. The clonotype originates from a woman younger than 30 in good health and CMV-seropositive. The genes are TRBV7-2 and TRBJ2-3; 7 nucleotides agree with TRBD2. The CDR3 region is CASRQLATDTQYF. The CDR3 nucleotides read TGTGCCAGCAGACAACTAGCGACAGATACGCAGTATTTT. The full variable domain, rest sourced from reference TRBV7-2 and TRBJ2-3, is GAGVSQSPSNKVTEKGKDVELRCDPISGHTALYWYRQSLGQGLEFLIYFQGNSAPDKSGLPSDRFSAERTGGSVSTLTIQRTQQEDSAVYLCASRQLATDTQYFGPGTRLTVL.